What follows are 5 T cell receptor beta chains derived from one specimen sequenced in a study of regulatory T cells in long-lasting Graves disease. The authors built TCR beta libraries using iRepertoire HTBI primers and Arm-PCR of CDR3 regions. Each CDR3 protein gets one entry after TCRdb re-called the multiplex PCR reads with MiXCR. Found here are fewer than 550,000 distinct CDR3 sequences, about 15% of them singletons; the top ten hold just under 25%. Time point reported: newly diagnosed GD, antithyroid drugs for less than 3 months. RNA from PBMCs was the source of the TCR library. The sample also formed part of further work on T cells in Graves' hyperthyroidism and ophthalmopathy.

The sequenced sample was peripheral blood mononuclear cells (PBMCs), obtained at new diagnosis, from a patient treated with antithyroid drugs. The receptors shown here come from a woman aged 35 to 60 with Graves disease.

A few counts support this clonotype. CDR3 DNA: TGTGCCAGTAGTGGGAGACAGGGGGCAAGTGAGCAGTTCTTC. This sequence encodes CASSGRQGASEQFF. The chain carries TRBV19 and TRBJ2-1; 10 nucleotides match TRBD1. The J segment lost 9 bases and the V segment lost 5 bases, leaving 7 bases of the junction unmatched. The V gene's germline CDR1 is LNHDA and CDR2 SQIVND (reference sequence). The CDR3 sequence is 14 residues long.

This clonotype was picked up a small number of times. The chain couples TRBV7-6 to TRBJ2-1; possible D gene TRBD2, 6 bases. Germline CDR1 and CDR2: SGHVS and FNYEAQ. Trimming pared 2 bases from V and 8 bases from J, leaving 16 bases between. This CDR3 is 15 amino acids long. The CDR3 DNA sequence: TGTGCCAGCAGCTTACGGGACTCCCGGGTGGATGAGCAGTTCTTC. Its translation: CASSLRDSRVDEQFF.

This clonotype occurred many times. The chain couples TRBV27 to TRBJ1-6, with D possibly matching TRBD1 (5 bases). Germline V lookup: CDR1 MNHEY, CDR2 SMNVEV (reference sequence). The germline V and J ends were trimmed by 6 bases and 9 bases, with 9 bases remaining between them. This CDR3 region has 12 residues. The CDR3 loop reads CASSQRGSPLHF. The CDR3 coding sequence is TGTGCCAGCAGCCAGAGGGGTTCACCCCTCCACTTT.

V usage is TRBV6-9 and J usage is TRBJ2-3; 8 bases match TRBD2. With V trimmed by 3 bases and J by 4 bases, 9 bases remained unmatched. Looked up from germline, CDR1 is MNHGY and CDR2 is SVAAGI. The CDR3 extends over 16 amino acids. The CDR3: CASSYNGGEQADTQYF. CDR3 nucleotides: TGTGCCAGCAGTTACAACGGGGGGGAGCAGGCAGATACGCAGTATTTT.

This clonotype has at least ten counts. The chain carries TRBV7-9 and TRBJ2-7; either TRBD1 or TRBD2 may supply D (5 bases each). From germline, CDR1 is SEHNR and CDR2 FQNEAQ (reference sequence). V gave up 1 base and J gave up 7 bases, with 17 bases separating them. The length of the CDR3 is 15 residues. CDR3 sequence (DNA): TGTGCCAGCAGCTTAGGAACTAGGACACCCCTAGAGCAGTACTTC. Its translation is CASSLGTRTPLEQYF.